This T cell receptor (beta chain) is drawn from a study of shared clonotypes between healthy human individuals. Findings of the study overall: When naive CD4 clonotypes were compared across several donors, 4% to 6.5% were shared.

Each cell subset's genomic DNA was divided evenly among several immunoSEQ plates. Sequencing used immunoSEQ multiplex PCR; TCRdb keeps in-frame clones, though not all of them. The sample lists under 1,100,000 clones, around 74% occurring once. Note on this clone: The antigen is undetermined.

Memory CD4+ cells were the fraction left after CD45RA+ naive selection. The sequencing sample was made of memory CD4+ T cells sorted from blood. Subset denoted: CD45RA-negative fraction. The receptor was derived from a man in his late teens or twenties in good health.

The CDR3 DNA is TGTGCCAGCAGGGGCAGGGACTCTAGAAACACTGAAGCTTTCTTT. It yields the protein CASRGRDSRNTEAFF. The rearrangement links TRBV6-1 to TRBJ1-1, with a tentative D call TRBD1 (5 bases). This CDR3 contains 15 residues. Per the germline V gene, CDR1 is MNHNS and CDR2 is SASEGT. Trimming pared 6 bases from V and 2 bases from J, leaving 16 bases between.